The next 30 T cell receptor beta chains were all read from a single sample in a study of CD8+CD57+ T cells in acquired aplastic anemia. Genomic DNA provided the template from which TCR beta VDJ and CDR3 profiles were obtained. TCRdb re-called the reads through MiXCR, storing one row per CDR3 protein. The sample has just over 450,000 distinct CDR3 sequences, around a third seen once. The authors sequenced patients whose flow cytometry had shown CD8+CD57+ cell expansion. Sequencing input: sorted CD4+, CD8+, or CD8+CD57+ T cells (not recorded which) from PBMCs. These receptors all stem from a human donor with aplastic anemia.

This clonotype was seen only a few times. The chain combines TRBV12-3 or TRBV12-4 with TRBJ2-5, with 8 bases aligning to TRBD2. The length of the CDR3 is 15 residues. Germline trimming cut 6 bases from V and 5 bases from J; bases unmatched to any gene: 11. The CDR3 DNA reads as TGTGCCAGCAGGACCGGGACTAGTGGTGAGGAGACCCAGTACTTC. Translation: CASRTGTSGEETQYF.

The J gene is TRBJ1-6, the V gene TRBV15; D is ambiguous. Germline lookup yields CDR1 LNHNV and CDR2 YYDKDF (reference sequence). The CDR3 sequence is 16 residues long. V lost 4 bases, J lost 0 bases, and 10 bases lay in between. The CDR3 DNA follows: TGTGCCACCAGCATTATTAGGAGCTCCTATAATTCACCCCTCCACTTT. Translation gives CATSIIRSSYNSPLHF.

This rearrangement joins TRBV4-1 to TRBJ1-2; the D is unclear. The V gene lost 2 bases and the J gene lost 4 bases, with 17 bases spanning the gap. The germline CDR1 and CDR2 sequences are MGHRA and YSYEKL. The CDR3 totals 16 residues. CDR3 residues: CASSQPGLHALYGYTF. The CDR3 DNA follows: TGCGCCAGCAGCCAACCCGGGCTCCATGCTCTCTATGGCTACACCTTC.

This clonotype was seen at least ten times. This chain links TRBV13 with TRBJ1-6; no clear D. Trimming removed 1 base from V and 5 bases from J, with 3 bases in between. The CDR3 is 13 residues long. Germline CDR1 is PRHDT and CDR2 is FYEKMQ (reference sequence). CDR3 protein: CASSLANNSPLHF. In DNA, the CDR3 is TGTGCCAGCAGCTTAGCCAATAATTCACCCCTCCACTTT.

The rearrangement joins TRBV4-1 to TRBJ1-5, with D uncertain. Germline assignment: CDR1 MGHRA and CDR2 YSYEKL. The CDR3 runs 19 residues. Trimming pared 1 base from V and 0 bases from J, leaving 19 bases between. The CDR3 DNA sequence: TGCGCCAGCAGCCAAGGCCCAGTGGGGATTCAAAATAGCAATCAGCCCCAGCATTTT. Its protein is CASSQGPVGIQNSNQPQHF.

The chain has TRBV20-1 and TRBJ2-1, with 7 bases aligning to TRBD1. This CDR3 has 13 residues. CDR1 DFQATT and CDR2 SNEGSKA come from the germline V gene (reference sequence). After removal of 7 bases from V and 5 bases from J, the junction contained 8 bases not matched to a gene. The CDR3 reads CSVHPGQNNEQFF. The CDR3 DNA sequence: TGCAGTGTTCACCCGGGACAGAACAATGAGCAGTTCTTC.

This clonotype was found many times. V is TRBV14 and J is TRBJ1-3; a weak D match, TRBD1 (5 bases). Germline V gives CDR1 SGHDN, CDR2 FVKESK. The CDR3 loop spans 14 amino acids. V was shortened by 2 bases and J by 5 bases, with 10 bases between the two germline ends. The CDR3 DNA reads as TGTGCCAGCAGCCAACTCGACAGCCGAAACACCATATATTTT. It translates to CASSQLDSRNTIYF.

This clonotype occurred a few times. The chain carries TRBV24-1 and TRBJ1-6; D uncertain. The CDR3 contains 13 residues. Germline V lookup: CDR1 KGHDR, CDR2 SFDVKD. Trimming left V 10 bases short and J 2 bases short, with 8 bases between. This CDR3 is CATSRAYNSPLHF. The CDR3 DNA is TGTGCCACGTCCCGGGCCTATAATTCACCCCTCCACTTT.

The rearrangement uses TRBV6-5 and TRBJ2-7; 10 nucleotides line up with TRBD2. This CDR3 is built from 14 residues. CDR1 is MNHEY and CDR2 is SVGAGI in the germline V gene. After removal of 2 bases from V and 7 bases from J, the junction contained 5 bases not matched to a gene. The CDR3 loop is CASSYTSGVYEQYF. CDR3 sequence (DNA): TGTGCCAGCAGTTACACTAGCGGGGTGTATGAGCAGTACTTC.

The V gene is TRBV2, the J gene TRBJ2-7; weak D call: TRBD2 (7 bases). The CDR3 has 14 residues. Germline loops: CDR1 SNHLY, CDR2 FYNNEI. Between the trimmed V and J ends, which lost 9 bases and 0 bases, there was a span of 15 bases. CDR3: CARRWGGDSYEQYF. The CDR3 nucleotides are TGTGCCAGAAGGTGGGGGGGCGACTCCTACGAGCAGTACTTC.

This clonotype was detected only a few times. The rearrangement links TRBV5-1 to TRBJ1-1; D is ambiguous. Germline lookup yields CDR1 SGHRS and CDR2 YFSETQ. The CDR3 runs 12 residues. Trimming took 5 bases from V and 2 from J, leaving 7 bases between them. The chain's CDR3 is CASRQYNTEAFF. In nucleotides, the CDR3 is TGCGCCAGCAGACAGTACAACACTGAAGCTTTCTTT.

This clonotype was seen at least ten times. This chain links TRBV2 with TRBJ2-7; D gene uncertain. Germline CDR1 reads SNHLY; CDR2 reads FYNNEI. The length of the CDR3 is 12 residues. V was cut by 6 bases and J by 0 bases, with 6 bases left in between. Written as DNA, the CDR3 is TGTGCCAGCAGCCGTATCTCCTACGAGCAGTACTTC. Translation: CASSRISYEQYF.

This rearrangement joins TRBV10-3 to TRBJ1-2; the match to TRBD1 covers 10 bases. V dropped 7 bases and J dropped 3; count of bases not matched to a gene: 5. The CDR3 spans 14 residues. In germline, CDR1 is ENHRY, CDR2 SYGVKD. CDR3 residues: CAITGGTGDYGYTF. CDR3 nucleotides: TGTGCCATCACTGGCGGGACAGGGGACTATGGCTACACCTTC.

This clonotype was counted between two and nine times. The gene calls are TRBV20-1 and TRBJ1-2, with 7 positions matching TRBD1. Germline loops: CDR1 DFQATT, CDR2 SNEGSKA (reference sequence). The V and J ends lost 4 bases and 2 bases, in that order; junction bases with no gene match: 10. This CDR3 has 15 residues. CDR3 sequence reads: CSATPVPGGNYGYTF. CDR3 DNA sequence: TGCAGTGCTACCCCAGTACCAGGGGGGAACTATGGCTACACCTTC.

The CDR3 nucleotides read TGTGCCAGTAGTAACACAGGGCTCAGGCTGTTTTTT. It encodes CASSNTGLRLFF. The rearrangement uses TRBV19 and TRBJ1-4; a possible D gene is TRBD1 (6 bases). Per germline, CDR1 LNHDA and CDR2 SQIVND (reference sequence). The CDR3 extends over 12 amino acids. Trimming left V 4 bases short and J 14 bases short, with 14 bases between.

The table lists this clonotype with many counts. CDR3 DNA: TGTGCCAGCACCCCAAGTGGGGGGGCAGGTGGCTACACCTTC. Translation gives CASTPSGGAGGYTF. This chain links TRBV12-3 or TRBV12-4 with TRBJ1-2, with D possibly matching TRBD1 (6 bases). V was cut by 7 bases and J by 7 bases, with 19 bases left in between. The CDR3 sequence is 14 residues long.

As for this clonotype: The conserved final phenylalanine or tryptophan is absent from the CDR3, which likely points to a read error. The J gene is TRBJ1-1, the V gene TRBV7-2; D gene ambiguous. V shed 1 base and J shed 0 bases, with 3 bases lying between them. The CDR3 consists of 13 residues. Germline V gene data show CDR1 as SGHTA and CDR2 as FQGNSA. The CDR3 nucleotides are TGTGCCAGCAGCTTAGTAGTGAACACTGAAGCTTTCCTT. Translation: CASSLVVNTEAFL.

Concerning this clonotype itself: At one end the junction does not follow the germline gene, possibly because of a read error. The chain has TRBV10-3 and TRBJ1-1, with D possibly TRBD1 on 5 matching bases. The CDR3 totals 13 residues. Germline V CDR1 and CDR2: ENHRY, SYGVKD. The CDR3 is CASSDSGNTEALF. The CDR3 DNA reads TGTGCCAGCAGTGATTCAGGGAACACTGAAGCTCTCTTT.

The sample holds many counts of this clonotype. The rearrangement links TRBV7-2 to TRBJ2-3, with D perhaps TRBD1 or TRBD2 (5 bases each). The germline V gene has CDR1 SGHTA and CDR2 FQGNSA. The CDR3 is 13 amino acids. V lost 6 bases and J lost 2, with 9 bases in between. The CDR3 DNA sequence: TGTGCCAGCAGATCCGGGACCACAGATACGCAGTATTTT. It codes for CASRSGTTDTQYF.

The chain recombines TRBV20-1 with TRBJ2-5, with TRBD2 identical over 9 bases. The CDR3 has 15 residues. The J segment lost 3 bases and the V segment lost 1 base, leaving 6 bases of the junction unmatched. The germline V gene has CDR1 DFQATT and CDR2 SNEGSKA (reference sequence). In nucleotides, the CDR3 is TGCAGTGCTAGAGGGACTAGCGCGACGGAAGAGACCCAGTACTTC. Encoded protein: CSARGTSATEETQYF.

As to this clonotype: This may be a read error: a much more frequent sequence differs by one nucleotide. The chain uses TRBV20-1 and TRBJ2-7; TRBD2 matches 7 bases. Germline V gene lookup returns CDR1 DFQATT and CDR2 SNEGSKA (reference sequence). The CDR3 runs 15 residues. The CDR3: CSARISAGSSYEQHF. The CDR3, as DNA: TGCAGTGCTAGAATCTCAGCGGGGTCGTCCTACGAGCAGCACTTC.

This chain connects TRBV7-3 to TRBJ1-4; the D is unclear. The V end was cut by 3 bases, the J end by 4 bases, with 12 bases between. Germline loops: CDR1 SGHTA, CDR2 FQGTGA. The length of the CDR3 is 15 residues. The CDR3 sequence is CASSLNTASNEKLFF. The DNA of the CDR3 is TGTGCCAGCAGCTTGAACACAGCTAGTAATGAAAAACTGTTTTTT.

The chain uses TRBV2 and TRBJ2-7, with 10 nucleotides matching TRBD1. J was trimmed by 3 bases and V by 6 bases; bases with no gene match: 5. Germline CDR1 reads SNHLY; CDR2 reads FYNNEI. CDR3 length: 14 residues. The CDR3 spells CASRKTGGIYEQYF. CDR3 coding DNA: TGTGCCAGCAGGAAGACAGGGGGCATCTACGAGCAGTACTTC. The variable domain in full, with the rest retrieved from reference TRBV2 and TRBJ2-7, is EPEVTQTPSHQVTQMGQEVILRCVPISNHLYFYWYRQILGQKVEFLVSFYNNEISEKSEIFDDQFSVERPDGSNFTLKIRSTKLEDSAMYFCASRKTGGIYEQYFGPGTRLTVT.

Of note for this clonotype: At one end, the junction sequence differs from germline, possibly due to a read error. The chain carries TRBV24-1 and TRBJ2-2; D may match TRBD1 or TRBD2 (5 bases each). The germline gives CDR1 KGHDR, CDR2 SFDVKD. The CDR3 is made up of 14 amino acids. Written as DNA, the CDR3 is TGTGCCACCAGTAGCAGGGCCTCCACCGGGGAGCTGTCTTTT. This translates into CATSSRASTGELSF.

This chain connects TRBV7-3 to TRBJ2-1, with TRBD1 matching 9 bases. There are 16 residues in the CDR3. After removal of 6 bases from V and 7 bases from J, the junction contained 13 bases not matched to a gene. CDR1 is SGHTA, CDR2 FQGTGA, per germline. CDR3 amino acids: CASSSRPKDRGNEQFF. The CDR3 nucleotides read TGTGCCAGCAGTTCTCGACCTAAGGACAGGGGAAATGAGCAGTTCTTC.

The CDR3 DNA reads as TGTGCCAGCAGCCAAGATTATCGACCTGAAGCTTTCTTT. Protein: CASSQDYRPEAFF. The gene calls are TRBV7-9 and TRBJ1-1; D unresolved. V gave up 5 bases and J gave up 6 bases, with 13 bases separating them. The germline gives CDR1 SEHNR, CDR2 FQNEAQ (reference sequence). The CDR3 spans 13 residues.

This sequence joins TRBV29-1 and TRBJ1-2; 7 nucleotides line up with TRBD1. V shed 4 bases, J shed 8 bases, and the junction held 7 bases outside the gene matches. The germline V gene has CDR1 SQVTM and CDR2 ANQGSEA. CDR3 size: 12 residues. The CDR3 loop is CSVAGEQGGYTF. CDR3 sequence (DNA): TGCAGCGTTGCGGGGGAACAGGGGGGCTACACCTTC. Variable domain in full (rest from reference TRBV29-1 and TRBJ1-2): SAVISQKPSRDICQRGTSLTIQCQVDSQVTMMFWYRQQPGQSLTLIATANQGSEATYESGFVIDKFPISRPNLTFSTLTVSNMSPEDSSIYLCSVAGEQGGYTFGSGTRLTVV.

In regard to this clonotype: A read error may be the cause here, since a much bigger clone is one base away. V gene TRBV20-1 combines with J gene TRBJ2-7; D remains unclear. The CDR3 runs 10 residues. The germline V and J ends were trimmed by 5 bases and 6 bases, with 8 bases remaining between them. The germline V gene encodes CDR1 DFQATT and CDR2 SNEGSKA (reference sequence). The CDR3 nucleotides are TGCAGTGCTCCAGCTATCGAGCAGTACTTC. Its translation is CSAPAIEQYF.

The V and J genes are TRBV2 and TRBJ2-7; TRBD2 agrees at 7 bases. The V gene's germline CDR1 is SNHLY and CDR2 FYNNEI. The V and J ends lost 6 bases and 4 bases, in that order; junction bases with no gene match: 12. This CDR3 comprises 15 residues. The CDR3 bases are TGTGCCAGCAGCCAAGGTCGCGGGAGAACTTACGAGCAGTACTTC. It codes for CASSQGRGRTYEQYF.

This clonotype was counted ten times or more. The CDR3 DNA reads as TGTGCCATCAGCGGTAGGGCCGATTCTATCCATTCACCCCTCCACTTT. Translated, it gives CAISGRADSIHSPLHF. The chain links TRBV10-3 to TRBJ1-6; D unclear. Germline loops: CDR1 ENHRY, CDR2 SYGVKD. The CDR3 spans 16 residues. V was pared by 6 bases and J by 8 bases, with 20 bases between.